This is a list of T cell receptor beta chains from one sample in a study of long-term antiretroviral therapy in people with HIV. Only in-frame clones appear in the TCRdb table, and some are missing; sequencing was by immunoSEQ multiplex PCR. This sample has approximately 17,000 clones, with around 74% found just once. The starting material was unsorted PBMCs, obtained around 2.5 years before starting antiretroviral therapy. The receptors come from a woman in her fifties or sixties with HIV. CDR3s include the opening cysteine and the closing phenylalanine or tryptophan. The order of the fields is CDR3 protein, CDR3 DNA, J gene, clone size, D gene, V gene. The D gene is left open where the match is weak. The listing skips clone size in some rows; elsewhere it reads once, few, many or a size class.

CDR3 protein: CASSGGGNTEAFF
CDR3 DNA: TGTGCCAGCAGTGGGGGGGGGAACACTGAAGCTTTCTTT
J gene: TRBJ1-1
clone size: -
D gene: -
V gene: TRBV27

CDR3 protein: CASSPPGGIRNTEAFF
CDR3 DNA: TGTGCCAGCTCACCTCCAGGGGGAATTCGGAACACTGAAGCTTTCTTT
J gene: TRBJ1-1
clone size: few
D gene: TRBD1
V gene: TRBV18

CDR3 protein: CAISEGRTGEETQYF
CDR3 DNA: TGTGCCATCAGTGAGGGACGGACAGGGGAGGAGACCCAGTACTTC
J gene: TRBJ2-5
clone size: -
D gene: TRBD1
V gene: TRBV10-3

CDR3 protein: CASSPAGEAQYF
CDR3 DNA: TGTGCCAGCTCACCGGCCGGGGAGGCCCAGTACTTC
J gene: TRBJ2-5
clone size: -
D gene: -
V gene: TRBV18

CDR3 protein: CASRGPISGNTIYF
CDR3 DNA: TGTGCCAGCAGGGGACCCATCTCTGGAAACACCATATATTTT
J gene: TRBJ1-3
clone size: few
D gene: -
V gene: TRBV2

CDR3 protein: CASSLDSNQPQHF
CDR3 DNA: TGTGCCAGCAGCTTAGATAGCAATCAGCCCCAGCATTTT
J gene: TRBJ1-5
clone size: -
D gene: -
V gene: TRBV7-2

CDR3 protein: CASSEPFTSAFF
CDR3 DNA: TGTGCCAGCAGTGAACCTTTCACATCAGCTTTCTTT
J gene: TRBJ1-1
clone size: -
D gene: -
V gene: TRBV6-1

CDR3 protein: CASSPLGPGYGYTF
CDR3 DNA: TGTGCCAGCAGCCCTTTAGGTCCGGGCTATGGCTACACCTTC
J gene: TRBJ1-2
clone size: few
D gene: -
V gene: TRBV7-9

CDR3 protein: CASSEWGYTF
CDR3 DNA: TGTGCCAGCAGTGAATGGGGCTACACCTTC
J gene: TRBJ1-2
clone size: -
D gene: -
V gene: TRBV6-1

CDR3 protein: CASSPAHNSNQPQHF
CDR3 DNA: TGTGCCAGCTCACCCGCTCATAATAGCAATCAGCCCCAGCATTTT
J gene: TRBJ1-5
clone size: -
D gene: -
V gene: TRBV18

CDR3 protein: CASKPQTANTEAFF
CDR3 DNA: TGTGCCAGCAAACCCCAGACAGCAAACACTGAAGCTTTCTTT
J gene: TRBJ1-1
clone size: -
D gene: -
V gene: TRBV11-2

CDR3 protein: CASSQDGLWNEKLFF
CDR3 DNA: TGTGCCAGCAGCCAAGACGGACTCTGGAATGAAAAACTGTTTTTT
J gene: TRBJ1-4
clone size: -
D gene: -
V gene: TRBV14

CDR3 protein: CASSDRGGGDYTF
CDR3 DNA: TGCGCCAGCAGCGACAGGGGAGGAGGCGACTACACCTTC
J gene: TRBJ1-2
clone size: -
D gene: TRBD1
V gene: TRBV10-1

CDR3 protein: CAWRRQVPNEKLFF
CDR3 DNA: TGTGCCTGGAGGAGGCAAGTCCCAAACGAAAAACTGTTTTTT
J gene: TRBJ1-4
clone size: -
D gene: -
V gene: TRBV30

CDR3 protein: CASSELAGDKETQYF
CDR3 DNA: TGTGCCAGCAGCGAACTAGCGGGGGATAAAGAGACCCAGTACTTC
J gene: TRBJ2-5
clone size: -
D gene: TRBD2
V gene: TRBV7-3

CDR3 protein: CASSPGTGGRGETQYF
CDR3 DNA: TGTGCCAGCAGCCCAGGGACAGGGGGAAGAGGTGAGACCCAGTACTTC
J gene: TRBJ2-5
clone size: -
D gene: TRBD1
V gene: TRBV7-9

CDR3 protein: CASSNSVATNEKLFF
CDR3 DNA: TGTGCCAGCAGCAATAGCGTTGCAACTAATGAAAAACTGTTTTTT
J gene: TRBJ1-4
clone size: -
D gene: -
V gene: TRBV11-2

CDR3 protein: CASSRTQGRPQETQYF
CDR3 DNA: TGTGCCAGCAGTCGGACCCAGGGCCGTCCCCAAGAGACCCAGTACTTC
J gene: TRBJ2-5
clone size: -
D gene: -
V gene: TRBV7-8

CDR3 protein: CASSWSGLDEAFF
CDR3 DNA: TGTGCCAGCAGCTGGTCTGGTTTGGATGAAGCTTTCTTT
J gene: TRBJ1-1
clone size: few
D gene: -
V gene: TRBV7-9

CDR3 protein: CASRGWGSSYEQYF
CDR3 DNA: TGTGCCTCCAGAGGTTGGGGGAGCTCCTACGAGCAGTACTTC
J gene: TRBJ2-7
clone size: -
D gene: -
V gene: TRBV30

CDR3 protein: CSAGISDTQYF
CDR3 DNA: TGCAGTGCAGGGATTTCAGATACGCAGTATTTT
J gene: TRBJ2-3
clone size: -
D gene: -
V gene: TRBV20-1

CDR3 protein: CASTFQGNTEAFF
CDR3 DNA: TGCGCCAGCACGTTCCAGGGGAACACTGAAGCTTTCTTT
J gene: TRBJ1-1
clone size: once
D gene: -
V gene: TRBV5-1

CDR3 protein: CASSRGVGSNDQETQYF
CDR3 DNA: TGCGCCAGCAGCCGAGGTGTTGGGAGTAACGACCAAGAGACCCAGTACTTC
J gene: TRBJ2-5
clone size: -
D gene: -
V gene: TRBV5-1

CDR3 protein: CASMARGWGEQYF
CDR3 DNA: TGTGCCAGCATGGCCAGGGGATGGGGCGAGCAGTACTTC
J gene: TRBJ2-7
clone size: few
D gene: -
V gene: TRBV6-1

CDR3 protein: CASGARERGGSSYNEQFF
CDR3 DNA: TGTGCCAGCGGCGCCCGGGAGCGGGGGGGTAGCTCCTACAATGAGCAGTTCTTC
J gene: TRBJ2-1
clone size: once
D gene: TRBD2
V gene: TRBV7-8

CDR3 protein: CASSISLTKGKGTQPQHF
CDR3 DNA: TGTGCCAGTAGTATATCACTAACCAAGGGGAAGGGAACTCAGCCCCAGCATTTT
J gene: TRBJ1-5
clone size: -
D gene: -
V gene: TRBV19

CDR3 protein: CAWIIEAGGSYNEQFF
CDR3 DNA: TGTGCCTGGATTATCGAAGCGGGGGGTTCCTACAATGAGCAGTTCTTC
J gene: TRBJ2-1
clone size: -
D gene: TRBD2
V gene: TRBV30

CDR3 protein: CASSFGLAQYF
CDR3 DNA: TGTGCCAGCAGTTTTGGACTAGCCCAGTACTTC
J gene: TRBJ2-7
clone size: -
D gene: TRBD2
V gene: TRBV5-6

CDR3 protein: CASSPAGEYQETQYF
CDR3 DNA: TGTGCCAGCAGCCCCGCCGGGGAGTACCAAGAGACCCAGTACTTC
J gene: TRBJ2-5
clone size: -
D gene: -
V gene: TRBV11-1

CDR3 protein: CASTDREGGTDTQYF
CDR3 DNA: TGTGCCAGCACGGACAGGGAAGGGGGCACAGATACGCAGTATTTT
J gene: TRBJ2-3
clone size: -
D gene: TRBD1
V gene: TRBV27

CDR3 protein: CASSLGSEGYNSPLHF
CDR3 DNA: TGTGCCAGCAGCTTAGGCAGCGAAGGATATAATTCACCCCTCCACTTT
J gene: TRBJ1-6
clone size: -
D gene: -
V gene: TRBV7-9

CDR3 protein: CASSYRGGKGETQYF
CDR3 DNA: TGTGCCAGCAGCTACAGGGGTGGGAAAGGAGAGACCCAGTACTTC
J gene: TRBJ2-5
clone size: few
D gene: TRBD1
V gene: TRBV5-6

CDR3 protein: CASSKEGSRGLSNQPQHF
CDR3 DNA: TGTGCCAGCAGCAAAGAAGGCAGCAGGGGGCTAAGCAATCAGCCCCAGCATTTT
J gene: TRBJ1-5
clone size: -
D gene: -
V gene: TRBV21-1

CDR3 protein: CASSYRQGENKKLFF
CDR3 DNA: TGTGCCAGCAGCTACCGACAGGGGGAGAATAAAAAACTGTTTTTT
J gene: TRBJ1-4
clone size: -
D gene: -
V gene: TRBV21-1

CDR3 protein: CASSGVSGGLETQYF
CDR3 DNA: TGTGCCAGCAGCGGAGTTAGCGGGGGGCTAGAGACCCAGTACTTC
J gene: TRBJ2-5
clone size: -
D gene: TRBD2
V gene: TRBV5-4